This T cell receptor (beta chain) was identified during a study of OX40 agonist ivuxolimab in advanced cancers. Study at large: The study treated patients with ivuxolimab, an agonistic anti-OX40 (CD134) antibody. Past anti-PD-1, anti-PD-L1 or anti-CTLA-4 therapy was accepted, and 30% to 45% had received some. The mean age was approximately 60 years, ranging from 23 to 79, with 82.7% of participants male.

Trimming shortened V by 5 bases and J by 6 bases, and 14 bases separated the two germline ends. CDR1 is PRHDT and CDR2 is FYEKMQ in the germline V gene (reference sequence). This CDR3 contains 14 residues. Profiled with immunoSEQ multiplex PCR; TCRdb holds only in-frame clones, not every one. The sample holds 8,500 to 10,000 clones, roughly 68% seen once. Study-wide findings and caveats: Clonal expansion by week 6 occurred in CD4+ and CD8+ blood T cells (at 0.1 to 3.0 mg/kg).

Details on this clone: Its antigen is still unknown.

The source material was CD4+ or CD8+ T cells sorted from blood, sampled in a trial of the OX40 agonist ivuxolimab. The receptor was derived from an adult with an advanced solid tumor such as melanoma, head and neck, liver or kidney cancer. V and J are TRBV13 and TRBJ1-5, with TRBD1 as a possible D gene (5 bases). The DNA of the CDR3 is TGTGCCAGCAGCCCGGGACCGCGGAGTCAGCCCCAGCATTTT. Its translation: CASSPGPRSQPQHF.